The 2 T cell receptor beta chains below all came from one sample that was sequenced in a study of Ad26.COV2.S vaccination and SARS-CoV-2 variants. Noted treatment: some 20 received Ad26.COV2.S at low or high dose, single or two shots; about 5 received placebo; per-sample allocation not given. Collection of the samples took place on day 63 after the first injection of vaccine or placebo. Using immunoSEQ multiplex PCR, the repertoire was profiled, and TCRdb retains in-frame clones only, with some absent. The profile shows about 480,000 clones, around 85% of them singletons. Sequencing was performed on peripheral blood, taken in a trial of Ad26.COV2.S vaccine versus placebo. These receptors were obtained from a person between 18 and 65 years old who received the Ad26.COV2.S COVID-19 vaccine or a placebo.

The CDR3 bases are TGTGCCAGCACCATCCAGGGTGGATCACCCCTCCACTTT. Translation: CASTIQGGSPLHF. The V and J genes are TRBV6-5 and TRBJ1-6; a weak D match, TRBD1 (5 bases). This CDR3 is built from 13 residues. Per germline, CDR1 MNHEY and CDR2 SVGAGI. Trimming took 7 bases from V and 10 from J, leaving 14 bases between them.

This rearrangement joins TRBV5-5 to TRBJ2-2; TRBD1 or TRBD2 may be the D gene (5 bases each). Trimming removed 4 bases at V and 0 bases at J, with 16 bases between. The germline CDR1 and CDR2 sequences are SGHKS and YYEKEE (reference sequence). CDR3 size: 17 residues. The CDR3 loop is CASSRLGDRSNTGELFF. CDR3 DNA sequence: TGTGCCAGCAGCCGGCTTGGGGACCGTTCGAACACCGGGGAGCTGTTTTTT.